This record looks at one TCR beta chain sequence and its context. This clonotype has at least ten counts. It has no known antigen specificity. Base qualities are not provided; no much larger clone lies one nucleotide away. From cysteine to phenylalanine, the CDR3 is 16 amino acids long. The CDR3 DNA has 48 bases and is translated from base 1. CDR1 and CDR2, per the germline V gene (reference sequence), are SGHKS and YYEKEE. V is cut back by 1 base and J by 7 bases, with 13 bases in the junction unmatched. This entry comes from a study of neurological immune-mediated disorders (dated by TCRdb to about 2019). Concerning the study at large: Peripheral blood TCR-beta repertoires from patients with HTLV-I-associated myelopathy (HAM/TSP), patients with multiple sclerosis, and healthy controls were compared in the study using UMI-based sequencing. Longitudinal samples, technical triplicates and paired sorted CD4+ and CD8+ T-cell subsets, alongside PBMC samples, were included among the 106 TCR-beta libraries. Of the approximately 66 subjects in the cohort, some 14 were HAM/TSP patients, roughly 35 were multiple sclerosis patients, and around 20 were healthy controls. Beyond this particular receptor, the publication reports: TCR clonal expansion was greatest in HAM/TSP patients and smallest in MS patients, who ranked below even healthy controls. No identical CDR3 amino acid sequences were shared among expanded clones across subjects, suggesting private TCR-beta repertoires in all groups.

cDNA synthesis used template-switch 5'RACE with a primer carrying a 10-nucleotide random unique molecular identifier tagging each TCR transcript. Each sequencing run produced over 190 million TCR-beta sequences covering 15-18 subjects. The RNeasy kit was used to extract total RNA. The KAPA Real-time Library Amplification kit was used to amplify TCR-beta VDJ regions with primers targeting the TCR constant region and the 5'RACE anchor. A first PCR added sample indexes and Illumina adaptors, and a second PCR then raised library yield. After Ampure bead purification, the roughly 650 bp TCR product was size-selected on a 2% E-gel SizeSelection system. Before pooling, library quality was checked on a Bioanalyzer, concentration was measured with Qubit, and libraries were quantified with the Kapa Library Quantification kit. Paired-end 2 x 150 bp sequencing of the libraries was performed on an Illumina HiSeq 2500. To increase sequence diversity, roughly 24-30% phiX was spiked into each library pool. Regarding the original processing steps: Quality-filtered reads were processed with the UMI-based MiGEC pipeline, and over 75% of raw TCR sequences were removed by the MiGEC pipeline during error correction. VDJ genes were aligned to IMGT germline references, and each clonotype was defined by a unique CDR3 amino acid sequence together with V-J genes. Clonal expansion, Shannon diversity and CDR3 relatedness were evaluated with VDJtools (CalcPairwiseDistances, ClusterSamples), while phylogenetic trees were built in CLCbio workbench. Clones with at least 8 unique UMIs were defined as expanded, with this threshold being based on coefficient-of-variation modelling across technical triplicates. The public reads were reprocessed in TCRdb via fastp at Q25 and MiXCR, keeping in-frame beta chains. Rows with one shared CDR3 protein collapse into an entry with the most common genes and DNA. These V and J calls rely on TCRdb rather than the paper's analysis. The sample includes tens of thousands of distinct CDR3 sequences, with more than 9.5% observed a single time. The ten largest account for approximately 2% of the sample.

Healthy controls were blood bank volunteers in Maryland, USA. Unsorted PBMC libraries were generated from 2 million PBMCs stored in RNAlater at -80 °C until RNA extraction. Peripheral blood was subjected to Ficoll-Hypaque density gradient centrifugation to isolate PBMCs, which were then cryopreserved in liquid nitrogen. The TCR originated in a man aged 55 to 70 in good health. Material for sequencing was PBMCs. The sequence is built from TRBV5-5 and TRBJ2-5, and TRBD1 aligns with 7 junction nucleotides. The CDR3 sequence is CASSLYDRAPYGTQYF. The nucleotide sequence is given as TGTGCCAGCAGCTTGTACGACAGGGCGCCCTATGGGACCCAGTACTTC. Where the CDR3 stops, the reference TRBV5-5 and TRBJ2-5 genes take over; the full variable domain is DAGVTQSPTHLIKTRGQQVTLRCSPISGHKSVSWYQQVLGQGPQFIFQYYEKEERGRGNFPDRFSARQFPNYSSELNVNALLLGDSALYLCASSLYDRAPYGTQYFGPGTRLLVL.